This T cell receptor beta chain was documented in a study of T-cell reconstitution after alpha-beta-depleted transplantation in children. J was trimmed by 8 bases and V by 4 bases; bases with no gene match: 11. The CDR3 extends over 15 amino acids. CDR1 is SGHVS, CDR2 FQNEAQ, per germline. Study-wide findings and caveats: The authors attributed T-cell counts and diversity one year after transplant mostly to newly produced T cells.

A library of TCRbeta sequences, prepared with unique molecular identifiers, was generated. TCRdb processed the PCR reads anew with MiXCR; each CDR3 protein has one entry. The table includes about 540,000 distinct CDR3 sequences, roughly 30% detected once. This clonotype was detected a few times. The antigen is unknown. The receptor was isolated from a boy under two years old with Wiskott-Aldrich syndrome, due to receive a stem cell transplant. The sequences come from PBMCs, collected before TCRalphabeta/CD19-depleted stem cell transplant. The chain recombines TRBV7-8 with TRBJ2-7, with TRBD2 matching over 10 bases. The CDR3 region has the DNA TGTGCCAGCAGCTCCCAAGCGGGAGGGCCGGGCAAGCAGTACTTC. Translating it yields CASSSQAGGPGKQYF. Based on the CDR3 plus reference TRBV7-8 and TRBJ2-7, the full variable domain is GAGVSQSPRYKVAKRGQDVALRCDPISGHVSLFWYQQALGQGPEFLTYFQNEAQLDKSGLPSDRFFAERPEGSVSTLKIQRTQQEDSAVYLCASSSQAGGPGKQYFGPGTRLTVT.